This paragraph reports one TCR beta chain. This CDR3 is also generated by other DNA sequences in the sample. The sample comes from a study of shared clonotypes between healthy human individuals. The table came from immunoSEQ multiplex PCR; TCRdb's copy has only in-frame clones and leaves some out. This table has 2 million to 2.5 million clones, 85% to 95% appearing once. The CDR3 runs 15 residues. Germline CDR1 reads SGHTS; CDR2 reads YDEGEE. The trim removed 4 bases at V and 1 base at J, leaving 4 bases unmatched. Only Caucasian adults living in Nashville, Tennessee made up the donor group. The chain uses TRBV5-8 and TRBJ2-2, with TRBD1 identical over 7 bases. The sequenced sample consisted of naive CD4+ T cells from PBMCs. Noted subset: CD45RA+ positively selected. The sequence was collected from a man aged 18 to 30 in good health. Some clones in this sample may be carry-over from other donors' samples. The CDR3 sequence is CASSLRTGNTGELFF. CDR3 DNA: TGTGCCAGCAGCCTACGGACAGGGAACACCGGGGAGCTGTTTTTT.